In its sample, the clone carrying this T cell receptor (beta chain) was seen many times. Its antigen is undetermined. The sample comes from a study of glioma-infiltrating T cells. Findings and limits, study-wide: Gliomas, especially low-grade, showed above-expected tissue-blood divergence; non-neoplastic patients showed below.

Trimming removed 1 base at V and 2 bases at J, with 12 bases between. This CDR3 has 15 residues. Per germline, CDR1 SGHVS and CDR2 FQNEAQ. Amplification of TCR alpha and beta CDR3 regions from RNA used iRepertoire nested multiplex PCR. Input was roughly 100-450 ng of tissue mRNA or PBMC total RNA. TCRdb processed the multiplex PCR reads anew with MiXCR; each CDR3 protein has one entry. The sample holds 9,500 to 15,000 distinct CDR3 sequences, 26% seen once. The TCR was taken from a human donor with low-grade glioma or glioblastoma, undergoing nonglioma brain surgery, or in good health (not recorded which). Input material: glioma tissue, nonneoplastic brain tissue, or PBMCs (not recorded which). The chain is built from TRBV7-8 and TRBJ2-7; D remains ambiguous. The CDR3 is CASSLVQSPAYEQYF. DNA of the CDR3: TGTGCCAGCAGCTTAGTACAGTCCCCCGCCTACGAGCAGTACTTC.